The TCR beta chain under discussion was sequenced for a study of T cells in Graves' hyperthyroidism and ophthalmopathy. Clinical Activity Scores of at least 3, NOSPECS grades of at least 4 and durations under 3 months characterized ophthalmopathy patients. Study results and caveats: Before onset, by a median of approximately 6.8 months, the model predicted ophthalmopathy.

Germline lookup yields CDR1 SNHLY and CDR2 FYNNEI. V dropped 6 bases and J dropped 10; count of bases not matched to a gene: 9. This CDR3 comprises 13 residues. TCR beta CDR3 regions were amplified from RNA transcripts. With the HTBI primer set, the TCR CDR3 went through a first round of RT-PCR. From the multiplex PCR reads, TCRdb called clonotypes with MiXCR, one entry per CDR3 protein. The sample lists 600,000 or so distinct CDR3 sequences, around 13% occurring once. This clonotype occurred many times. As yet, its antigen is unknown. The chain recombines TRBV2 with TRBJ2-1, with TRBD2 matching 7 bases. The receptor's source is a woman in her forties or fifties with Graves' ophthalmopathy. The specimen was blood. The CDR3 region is CASSGGRVGEQFF. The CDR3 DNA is TGTGCCAGCAGCGGCGGGAGAGTAGGGGAGCAGTTCTTC.